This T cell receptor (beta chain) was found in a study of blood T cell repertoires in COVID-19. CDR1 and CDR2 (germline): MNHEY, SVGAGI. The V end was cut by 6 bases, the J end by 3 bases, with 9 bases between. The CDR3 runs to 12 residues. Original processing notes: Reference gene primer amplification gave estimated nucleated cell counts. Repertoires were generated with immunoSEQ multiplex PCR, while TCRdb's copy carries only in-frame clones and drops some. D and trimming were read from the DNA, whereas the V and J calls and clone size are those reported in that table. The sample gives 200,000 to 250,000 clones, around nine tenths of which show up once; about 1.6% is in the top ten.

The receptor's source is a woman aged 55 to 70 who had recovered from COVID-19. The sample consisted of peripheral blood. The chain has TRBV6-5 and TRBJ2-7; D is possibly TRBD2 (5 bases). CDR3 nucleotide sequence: TGTGCCAGCAGCCTCGGAGGCTACGAGCAGTACTTC. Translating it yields CASSLGGYEQYF.